A selection of T cell receptor beta chains follows, all from one sample in a study of T-cell reconstitution after alpha-beta-depleted transplantation in children. TCRdb fed the PCR reads into MiXCR, producing one record per CDR3 protein. The sample lists 500,000 to 600,000 distinct CDR3 sequences, 15% to 20% seen once, with approximately 3% in the top ten. The sample consisted of PBMCs from the stem cell graft donor, taken from the stem cell graft. The receptors here all came from a human donor who donated a stem cell graft to a child with acute lymphoblastic leukemia. Both conserved end residues are part of each CDR3.

j_gene	v_gene	CDR3aa
TRBJ2-5	TRBV7-3	CASSFGGNEETQYF
TRBJ2-7	TRBV20-1	CSARTPGTYEQYF
TRBJ2-1	TRBV3-1	CASSHYSGRWNEQFF
TRBJ2-7	TRBV18	CASSRRQEGPNEQYF
TRBJ2-3	TRBV18	CASSPRLGQGRTDTQYF
TRBJ2-7	TRBV12-3/TRBV12-4	CASSLADYYEQYF
TRBJ2-7	TRBV9	CASSDPPRSGRSEQYF
TRBJ2-1	TRBV5-4	CASSLSTGGALSSYNEQFF
TRBJ2-1	TRBV7-2	CASSLGSGGWYNEQFF
TRBJ2-1	TRBV7-9	CASSLVYGFDYNEQFF
TRBJ1-2	TRBV7-6	CASSLATGTANYGYTF
TRBJ2-3	TRBV20-1	CSVEQGTDTQYF
TRBJ2-7	TRBV5-8	CASSLAGDRDFYEQYF
TRBJ1-5	TRBV4-1	CASSAGGTAQPQHF
TRBJ1-1	TRBV12-3/TRBV12-4	CASSFQGVNTEAFF
TRBJ1-1	TRBV19	CASSLAWGGEAFF
TRBJ1-3	TRBV4-1	CASSRVPGPRTSGNTIYF
TRBJ1-1	TRBV6-1	CASSEGLTEAFF
TRBJ1-4	TRBV12-3/TRBV12-4	CASSWVGQLNEKLFF
TRBJ1-2	TRBV5-1	CASSYFQGTGDNYGYTF
TRBJ1-3	TRBV7-2	CASSTRTGRTGNTIYF
TRBJ2-3	TRBV5-4	CASSTNPDTQYF
TRBJ1-5	TRBV28	CASSSNEQIYSNQPQHF
TRBJ2-5	TRBV23-1	CASSQSASGVQETQYF
TRBJ2-1	TRBV9	CASSVVVSGAYNEQFF
TRBJ1-1	TRBV5-1	CASSLGPGSTEAFF
TRBJ1-1	TRBV12-3/TRBV12-4	CASSLVVAVTEAFF
TRBJ1-1	TRBV12-3/TRBV12-4	CARSLGTEAFF
TRBJ2-1	TRBV7-2	CASSISSGSQNEQFF